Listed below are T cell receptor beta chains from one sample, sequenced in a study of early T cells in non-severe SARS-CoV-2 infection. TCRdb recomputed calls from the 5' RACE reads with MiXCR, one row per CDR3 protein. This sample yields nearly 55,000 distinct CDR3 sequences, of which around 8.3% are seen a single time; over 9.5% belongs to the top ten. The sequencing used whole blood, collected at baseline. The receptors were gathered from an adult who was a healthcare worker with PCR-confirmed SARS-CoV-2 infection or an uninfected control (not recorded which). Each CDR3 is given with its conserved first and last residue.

CASSLVDTQYF,TRBV12-3/TRBV12-4,11,TRBJ2-3
CASSYSGGTTGELFF,TRBV6-6,15,TRBJ2-2
CASSRNPAAGSGEQYF,TRBV28,16,TRBJ2-7
CASRSGTSYGYTF,TRBV7-9,13,TRBJ1-2
CSVGPGLAGEVNEQFF,TRBV29-1,16,TRBJ2-1
CASSRTGLLNNEQFF,TRBV5-5,15,TRBJ2-1
CSVVWGVENIQYF,TRBV29-1,13,TRBJ2-4
CASSYAGSPGTQYF,TRBV6-5,14,TRBJ2-5
CASSFPTPDATSYEQYF,TRBV28,17,TRBJ2-7
CASSLSSLSTSFYEQFF,TRBV28,17,TRBJ2-1
CASSLVIHNEQFF,TRBV5-6,13,TRBJ2-1
CASSGHGGPNEQFF,TRBV28,14,TRBJ2-1
CASSLGGRATQYF,TRBV28,13,TRBJ2-5
CASGGTDYEQYF,TRBV7-9,12,TRBJ2-7
CASSLGTGTYEQYF,TRBV7-9,14,TRBJ2-7
CASSETGTNYGYTF,TRBV11-2,14,TRBJ1-2
CASSYLGVTGIGWTEAFF,TRBV6-5,18,TRBJ1-1
CASGDREFSPLHF,TRBV6-1,13,TRBJ1-6
CASSLYTSVLVDEQFF,TRBV28,16,TRBJ2-1
CSARGGEMNTEAFF,TRBV29-1,14,TRBJ1-1
CAISPDRPGQPQHF,TRBV10-3,14,TRBJ1-5
CSATSGTSDSNQPQHF,TRBV20-1,16,TRBJ1-5
CASSSQGSGNTIYF,TRBV5-6,14,TRBJ1-3
CASSIGTIAETQYF,TRBV19,14,TRBJ2-5
CASSPGTGALETQYF,TRBV6-5,15,TRBJ2-5
CASSATGPYEQYF,TRBV7-6,13,TRBJ2-7
CSVAAKSSYEQYF,TRBV29-1,13,TRBJ2-7
CASSRGTSGNNEQFF,TRBV28,15,TRBJ2-1
CASSLLNTEAFF,TRBV3-1,12,TRBJ1-1
CASSYVGGGVVEQYF,TRBV3-1,15,TRBJ2-7
CASSLDPGGNQPQHF,TRBV5-1,15,TRBJ1-5
CASSPNNEQFF,TRBV5-1,11,TRBJ2-1
CSVTRTLSGANVLTF,TRBV29-1,15,TRBJ2-6
CSAKRGETQYF,TRBV29-1,11,TRBJ2-5
CASSHSDSPNGYTF,TRBV4-2,14,TRBJ1-2
CAIRGQGLTGELFF,TRBV10-3,14,TRBJ2-2
CSARLRQGVTEAFF,TRBV20-1,14,TRBJ1-1
CSAGLAGFSYNEQFF,TRBV20-1,15,TRBJ2-1
CASTSPGTGYGYTF,TRBV6-6,14,TRBJ1-2
CASSLSVQGVEGYTF,TRBV7-6,15,TRBJ1-2
CASSQERASETQYF,TRBV4-1,14,TRBJ2-5
CASSFDRPISGTEAFF,TRBV5-1,16,TRBJ1-1
CASSFLGTLNEQFF,TRBV7-2,14,TRBJ2-1
CASSYSTRDLNTEAFF,TRBV6-5,16,TRBJ1-1
CASSQILAVQETQYF,TRBV4-2,15,TRBJ2-5
CATHPTGWGISNQPQHF,TRBV19,17,TRBJ1-5
CASSPQGGGRKDTQYF,TRBV28,16,TRBJ2-3
CATSRIGSWGSSTDTQYF,TRBV15,18,TRBJ2-3
CAIRESTGTGANSPLHF,TRBV10-3,17,TRBJ1-6
CASSNYNEQFF,TRBV2,11,TRBJ2-1
CASSSLAGGPQYQETQYF,TRBV2,18,TRBJ2-5